The 23 T cell receptor beta chains in this list originate from one sample, sequenced in a study of T cell responses to AZD1222 COVID-19 vaccine. Profiling relied on immunoSEQ multiplex PCR, and the TCRdb table lists in-frame clones only, not all of them. The data contain 200,000 or so clones, 92% of them singletons. Sequencing was performed on peripheral blood, taken on day 0 of AZD1222 vaccination. These TCRs come from an adult in good health.

Of note for this clone: Other DNA sequences within the sample encode an identical CDR3. The chain employs TRBV18 and TRBJ1-1, with D perhaps TRBD1 (6 bases). Germline values: CDR1 KGHSH, CDR2 LQKENI. The V and J ends lost 4 bases and 2 bases respectively, with 8 bases between them. The CDR3 spans 13 residues. The CDR3 is CASSRGGNTEAFF. The CDR3 DNA sequence: TGTGCCAGCTCACGAGGGGGTAACACTGAAGCTTTCTTT.

This chain links TRBV10-3 with TRBJ2-2, with D perhaps given as TRBD1 or TRBD2 (5 bases each). The CDR3 covers 16 residues. Germline V gives CDR1 ENHRY, CDR2 SYGVKD. The ends were cut back, 2 bases at V and 0 bases at J, with 10 bases in the middle. CDR3: CAISEGARANTGELFF. CDR3 DNA: TGTGCCATCAGTGAGGGGGCGCGGGCGAACACCGGGGAGCTGTTTTTT.

This clone was detected only once. The V gene is TRBV19, the J gene TRBJ1-5; 11 nucleotides align to TRBD1. The CDR3 covers 16 residues. Germline V gene lookup returns CDR1 LNHDA and CDR2 SQIVND (reference sequence). Trimming cost V 3 bases and J 4 bases; bases outside gene matches: 5. This CDR3 is CASSILDRGRNQPQHF. The CDR3 bases are TGTGCCAGTAGTATTCTGGACAGGGGGCGGAATCAGCCCCAGCATTTT.

This sequence joins TRBV19 and TRBJ2-1, with D possibly TRBD2 on 6 matching bases. This CDR3 has 12 residues. Germline values: CDR1 LNHDA, CDR2 SQIVND (reference sequence). V lost 3 bases and J 12 bases, leaving 12 bases between the germline ends. CDR3 sequence (DNA): TGTGCCAGTAGTATGATTGGGACTCCGCAGTTCTTC. Residues: CASSMIGTPQFF.

The chain carries TRBV6-2 or TRBV6-3 and TRBJ1-1; D is unclear. This CDR3 has 14 residues. The ends were cut back, 5 bases at V and 0 bases at J, with 10 bases in the middle. CDR1 is MNHEY and CDR2 is SVGEGT in the germline V gene. The CDR3 loop is CASSNKPMNTEAFF. The CDR3 DNA is TGTGCCAGCAGTAATAAGCCCATGAACACTGAAGCTTTCTTT.

V usage is TRBV28 and J usage is TRBJ1-2; 11 bases map to TRBD1. Losses at the gene ends were 3 bases for V and 5 bases for J; bases not matched to a gene: 5. The germline gives CDR1 MDHEN, CDR2 SYDVKM. The CDR3 is 15 amino acids. The CDR3 bases are TGTGCCAGCAGTTTTGAGGGACAGGGGGTGTATGGCTACACCTTC. The encoded protein is CASSFEGQGVYGYTF.

This clone was found once. The gene calls are TRBV5-6 and TRBJ2-7; TRBD1 might be the D (6 bases). The CDR3 has 16 residues. The germline gives CDR1 SGHDT, CDR2 YYEEEE. Trimming stripped 6 bases from V and 0 bases from J, with 19 bases between. The CDR3 spells CASNLQKQGLSYEQYF. The CDR3 DNA follows: TGTGCCAGCAACCTCCAAAAACAGGGTCTCTCCTACGAGCAGTACTTC.

The chain couples TRBV5-1 to TRBJ1-1; D ambiguous. The germline V and J ends were trimmed by 6 bases and 4 bases, with 7 bases remaining between them. The V gene's germline CDR1 is SGHRS and CDR2 YFSETQ. This CDR3 spans 11 amino acids. This CDR3 is CASTAGTEAFF. The DNA for the CDR3 is TGCGCCAGCACAGCCGGCACTGAAGCTTTCTTT.

The J gene is TRBJ2-1, the V gene TRBV10-3, with 10 bases that match TRBD2. Germline trimming cut 6 bases from V and 8 bases from J; bases unmatched to any gene: 13. This CDR3 contains 16 residues. Germline-derived CDR1 and CDR2 are ENHRY and SYGVKD. CDR3 residues: CAIRRSGRALVDEQFF. The CDR3 coding sequence is TGTGCCATCAGGAGGAGCGGGAGGGCCCTCGTCGATGAGCAGTTCTTC.

The gene calls are TRBV19 and TRBJ2-3, with 7 bases lining up with TRBD1. V trimming: 5 bases; J trimming: 0 bases; junction bases outside the gene matches: 5. CDR1 and CDR2 (germline): LNHDA, SQIVND (reference sequence). The CDR3 has 15 amino acids. The CDR3 DNA sequence: TGTGCCAGTAGTGGACAGGTTTCTAGCACAGATACGCAGTATTTT. Its translation: CASSGQVSSTDTQYF.

The chain has TRBV3-1 (or the pseudogene TRBV3-2) and TRBJ1-6; 8 bases line up with TRBD1. With 4 bases clipped from V and 10 bases from J, the junction kept 9 bases outside the gene matches. CDR1 LGHDT and CDR2 YNNKEL come from the germline V gene (reference sequence). The CDR3 consists of 15 residues. The CDR3 protein is CASSRIAGGGSPLHF. The CDR3 coding sequence is TGTGCCAGCAGCCGAATAGCAGGGGGCGGATCACCCCTCCACTTT.

The genes are TRBV5-4 and TRBJ1-5, with D tentatively TRBD1 (6 bases). This CDR3 is 15 amino acids long. Germline V gene sequence: CDR1 SGHNT, CDR2 YYREEE (reference sequence). The germline V and J ends were trimmed by 4 bases and 7 bases, with 18 bases remaining between them. The CDR3 coding sequence is TGTGCCAGCAGCCCGGGTACAGGGCTAGGGCAGCCCCAGCATTTT. Translated, it gives CASSPGTGLGQPQHF.

The table lists this clone with a few counts. The CDR3 protein is CATSRRRGFEAFF. CDR3 sequence (DNA): TGTGCCACCAGCAGACGTCGTGGGTTTGAAGCTTTCTTT. The V gene is TRBV15, the J gene TRBJ1-1; no reliable D call. The germline V and J ends were trimmed by 2 bases and 7 bases, with 11 bases remaining between them. Germline V gene data show CDR1 as LNHNV and CDR2 as YYDKDF (reference sequence). This CDR3 comprises 13 residues.

V gene TRBV6-4 combines with J gene TRBJ1-1, with D tentatively TRBD1 (5 bases). The CDR3 consists of 14 residues. The V and J ends lost 0 bases and 5 bases respectively, with 10 bases between them. The germline V gene encodes CDR1 MRHNA and CDR2 SNTAGT. In nucleotides, the CDR3 is TGTGCCAGCAGTGACTCCCATGAGGGGACTGAAGCTTTCTTT. Amino acid sequence: CASSDSHEGTEAFF.

This sequence joins TRBV9 and TRBJ1-3; TRBD1 might be the D (6 bases). The CDR3 is 13 residues long. CDR1 and CDR2 (germline): SGDLS, YYNGEE. Deletions cut 0 bases from V and 8 bases from J, with 9 bases between. Written as DNA, the CDR3 is TGTGCCAGCAGCGTAGACCAGGGGTACACCATATATTTT. Its translation: CASSVDQGYTIYF. Based on the CDR3 plus reference TRBV9 and TRBJ1-3, the full variable domain is DSGVTQTPKHLITATGQRVTLRCSPRSGDLSVYWYQQSLDQGLQFLIQYYNGEERAKGNILERFSAQQFPDLHSELNLSSLELGDSALYFCASSVDQGYTIYFGEGSWLTVV.

The chain combines TRBV6-1 with TRBJ1-2, with unresolved D. The CDR3 has 14 amino acids. Germline V gene sequence: CDR1 MNHNS, CDR2 SASEGT. Trimming left V 0 bases short and J 5 bases short, with 10 bases between. DNA for the CDR3: TGTGCCAGCAGTGAAGCTCGCGTTTTATATGGCTACACCTTC. Its translation: CASSEARVLYGYTF.

In this sample, this clone turned up once. The V gene is TRBV2, the J gene TRBJ1-6; D is possibly TRBD1 (6 bases). Germline V gene data show CDR1 as SNHLY and CDR2 as FYNNEI. The CDR3 is 22 amino acids. V was shortened by 4 bases and J by 2 bases, with 30 bases between the two germline ends. The CDR3 protein is CASSVFRPEQGYLFTYNSPLHF. CDR3 sequence (DNA): TGTGCCAGCAGTGTCTTTCGGCCGGAACAGGGTTATCTATTTACCTATAATTCACCCCTCCACTTT. Using reference TRBV2 and TRBJ1-6 for the parts outside the CDR3, the full variable domain is EPEVTQTPSHQVTQMGQEVILRCVPISNHLYFYWYRQILGQKVEFLVSFYNNEISEKSEIFDDQFSVERPDGSNFTLKIRSTKLEDSAMYFCASSVFRPEQGYLFTYNSPLHFGNGTRLTVT.

The CDR3, as DNA: TGTGCCACCAGTGATTCAGGGATCCATCAGCCCCAGCATTTT. Translating it yields CATSDSGIHQPQHF. The rearrangement uses TRBV24-1 and TRBJ1-5; D is perhaps TRBD1 (5 bases). Germline lookup yields CDR1 KGHDR and CDR2 SFDVKD. Trimming took off 2 bases at V and 5 bases at J, with 9 bases between the two ends. The CDR3 is 14 residues long.

This clone was seen a handful of times. The chain couples TRBV6-2 or TRBV6-3 to TRBJ2-7; D is uncertain. V lost 5 bases, J lost 3 bases, and 5 bases lay in between. The CDR3 totals 11 residues. From germline, CDR1 is MNHEY and CDR2 SVGEGT. The CDR3, as DNA: TGTGCCAGCAGTCCCCTCTACGAGCAGTACTTC. It specifies CASSPLYEQYF.

V is TRBV6-5 and J is TRBJ1-1; 9 nucleotides align to TRBD1. V was clipped by 10 bases and J by 3 bases; unmatched bases: 3. Germline CDR1 reads MNHEY; CDR2 reads SVGAGI. The CDR3 spans 12 residues. Here the CDR3 reads CATGTGYTEAFF. CDR3 in DNA: TGTGCCACAGGGACAGGGTACACTGAAGCTTTCTTT.

The genes are TRBV28 and TRBJ1-6; D is perhaps TRBD1 (6 bases). The CDR3 has 13 residues. V was cut by 6 bases and J by 8 bases, with 11 bases left in between. The germline CDR1 and CDR2 sequences are MDHEN and SYDVKM. The CDR3 DNA is TGTGCCAGCAGCCCGGACAGTTATTCACCCCTCCACTTT. Its translation is CASSPDSYSPLHF.

V usage is TRBV7-6 and J usage is TRBJ2-7; TRBD2 might be the D (5 bases). The CDR3 is made up of 16 amino acids. Deletions cut 1 base from V and 1 base from J, with 14 bases between. CDR1 is SGHVS, CDR2 FNYEAQ, per germline. CDR3 DNA: TGTGCCAGCAGCTTAGAGGCCCTAGCTAGGTCCTACGAGCAGTACTTC. It encodes CASSLEALARSYEQYF.

This clone was recorded only once. The rearrangement links TRBV12-5 to TRBJ2-1; either TRBD1 or TRBD2 may fit D (5 bases each). Germline loops: CDR1 LGHNT, CDR2 FRNRAP. The CDR3 has 13 amino acids. V was clipped by 2 bases and J by 6 bases, with 8 bases between them. The CDR3 DNA reads as TGTGCTAGTGGTTTGCGGGGCTCCAATGAGCAGTTCTTC. Its translation: CASGLRGSNEQFF. The full variable domain, rest sourced from reference TRBV12-5 and TRBJ2-1, is DARVTQTPRHKVTEMGQEVTMRCQPILGHNTVFWYRQTMMQGLELLAYFRNRAPLDDSGMPKDRFSAEMPDATLATLKIQPSEPRDSAVYFCASGLRGSNEQFFGPGTRLTVL.